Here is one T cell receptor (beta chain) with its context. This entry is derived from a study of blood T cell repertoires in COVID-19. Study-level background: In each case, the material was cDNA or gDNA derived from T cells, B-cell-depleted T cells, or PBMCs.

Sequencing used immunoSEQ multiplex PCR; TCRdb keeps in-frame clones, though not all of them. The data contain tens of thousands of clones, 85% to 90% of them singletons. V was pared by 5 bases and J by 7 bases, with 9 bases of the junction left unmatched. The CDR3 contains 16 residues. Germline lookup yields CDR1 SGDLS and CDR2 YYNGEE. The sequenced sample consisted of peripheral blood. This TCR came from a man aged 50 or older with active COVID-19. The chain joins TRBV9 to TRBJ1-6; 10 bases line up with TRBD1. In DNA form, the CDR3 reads TGTGCCAGCAGTCCCCGGGACAGGGGCGGGAATTCACCCCTCCACTTT. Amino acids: CASSPRDRGGNSPLHF.